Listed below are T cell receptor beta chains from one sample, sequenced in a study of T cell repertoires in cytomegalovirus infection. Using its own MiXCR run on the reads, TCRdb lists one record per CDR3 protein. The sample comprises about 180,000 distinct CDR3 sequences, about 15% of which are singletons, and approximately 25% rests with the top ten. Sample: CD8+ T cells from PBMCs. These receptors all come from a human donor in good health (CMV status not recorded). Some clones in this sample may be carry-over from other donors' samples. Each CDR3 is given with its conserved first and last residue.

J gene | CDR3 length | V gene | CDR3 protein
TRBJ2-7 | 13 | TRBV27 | CASVGQSAYEQYF
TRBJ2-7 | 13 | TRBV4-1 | CASSQERRDEQYF
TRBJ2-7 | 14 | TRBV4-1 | CASSQETGRDEQYF
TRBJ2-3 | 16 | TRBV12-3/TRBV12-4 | CASSLSRVLGADTQYF
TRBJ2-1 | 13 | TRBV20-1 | CSARTSGDNEQFF
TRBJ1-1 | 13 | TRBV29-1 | CSANFRVNTEAFF
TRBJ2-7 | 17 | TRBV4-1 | CASSQDRTGQGLYEQYF
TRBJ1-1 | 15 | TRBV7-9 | CASSLPGAGATEAFF
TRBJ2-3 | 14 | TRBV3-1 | CASSERTYRDTQYF
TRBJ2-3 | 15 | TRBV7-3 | CASSTSGASTDTQYF
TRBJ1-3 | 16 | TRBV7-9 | CASSYWDSGIGNTIYF
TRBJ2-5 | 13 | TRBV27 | CASSLFRSETQYF
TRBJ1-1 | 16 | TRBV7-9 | CASRQGRGLKRDEAFF
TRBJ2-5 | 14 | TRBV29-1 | CSVETRGGRETQYF
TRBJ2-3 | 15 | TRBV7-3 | CASSTRGGPTDTQYF
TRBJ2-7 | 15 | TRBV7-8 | CASSLEAAHAYEQYF
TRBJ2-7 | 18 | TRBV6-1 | CASSEKDLSRALGYEQYF
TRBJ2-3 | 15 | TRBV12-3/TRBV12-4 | CASSFLQGSTDTQYF
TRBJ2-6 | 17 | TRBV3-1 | CASSPPGSYSGANVLTF
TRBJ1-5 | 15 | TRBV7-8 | CASSTTGMGNQPQHF
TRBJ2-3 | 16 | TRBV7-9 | CASSIGDRGRTDTQYF
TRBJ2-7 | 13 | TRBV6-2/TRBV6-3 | CARSPQGDYEQYF
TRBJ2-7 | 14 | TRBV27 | CASSQGLGGYEQYF
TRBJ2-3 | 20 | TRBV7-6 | CASSPQPGHSLGVYTDTQYF
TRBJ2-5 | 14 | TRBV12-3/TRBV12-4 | CASSLGVAEETQYF
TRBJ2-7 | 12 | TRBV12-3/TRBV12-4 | CASSPGGVEQYF
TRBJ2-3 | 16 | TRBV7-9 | CASSSPTSGGTDTQYF